This T cell receptor beta chain was sequenced during a study of T cell responses to AZD1222 COVID-19 vaccine. Study as a whole: Analysis merged second doses at about 4 or about 12 weeks.

Broader study findings: Only a handful of people who got AZD1222 tested seropositive at baseline.

Sequenced by immunoSEQ multiplex PCR; TCRdb stores in-frame clones only, minus some. The sample includes around 99,000 clones, roughly nine tenths of them seen just once. Remarks on this clone: What it recognizes is unknown.

The sequence was obtained from an adult in good health. The material sequenced was peripheral blood, taken on day 0 of AZD1222 vaccination.

The CDR3 loop reads CASSSLQGIDSPLHF. CDR3 in DNA: TGTGCCAGCAGTTCTCTACAGGGGATAGATTCACCCCTCCACTTT. This sequence joins TRBV28 and TRBJ1-6; 7 bases are a match to TRBD1. Trimming at V came to 4 bases and at J to 8 bases, leaving 8 bases not matched to a gene. The CDR3 contains 15 residues. Germline CDR1 and CDR2: MDHEN and SYDVKM.